This T cell receptor (beta chain) was documented in a study of T-cell reconstitution after alpha-beta-depleted transplantation in children. Study-wide results and limits: T-cell numbers and diversity, one year after transplant, stemmed largely from T cells that were newly produced.

Remarks on this clonotype: Antigen: not known.

During its preparation, the TCRbeta library received unique molecular identifiers. Each CDR3 protein is one row after TCRdb ran MiXCR on the PCR reads. This sample has just over 950,000 distinct CDR3 sequences, with 25% to 30% found just once. The source material was PBMCs, mostly from graft donor cells, sampled 360 days after TCRalphabeta/CD19-depleted stem cell transplant. This clonotype originated in a boy in the first two years of life who had a stem cell transplant for SCID, so the T cells may come from the graft donor.

The CDR3 protein is CASNPQGHTGELFF. CDR3 nucleotides: TGTGCCAGCAACCCCCAGGGACACACCGGGGAGCTGTTTTTT. V usage is TRBV2 and J usage is TRBJ2-2, with D possibly being TRBD1 or TRBD2 (5 bases each). The CDR3 covers 14 residues. V was shortened by 7 bases and J by 3 bases, with 12 bases between the two germline ends. CDR1 and CDR2 from the germline V gene are SNHLY and FYNNEI.